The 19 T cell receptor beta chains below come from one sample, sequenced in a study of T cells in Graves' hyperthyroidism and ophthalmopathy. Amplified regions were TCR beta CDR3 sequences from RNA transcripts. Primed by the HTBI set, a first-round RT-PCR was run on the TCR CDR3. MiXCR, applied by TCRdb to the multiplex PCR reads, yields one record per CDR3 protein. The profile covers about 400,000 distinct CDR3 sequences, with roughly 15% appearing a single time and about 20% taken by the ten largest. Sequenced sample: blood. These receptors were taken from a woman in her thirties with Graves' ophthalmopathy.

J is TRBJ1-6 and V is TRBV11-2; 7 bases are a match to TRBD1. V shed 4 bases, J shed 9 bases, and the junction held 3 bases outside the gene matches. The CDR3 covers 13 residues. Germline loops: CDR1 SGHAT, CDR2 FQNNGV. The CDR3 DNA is TGTGCCAGCAGCTCCAACAGGGGTTCACCCCTCCACTTT. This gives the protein CASSSNRGSPLHF. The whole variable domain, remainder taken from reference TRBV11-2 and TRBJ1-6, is EAGVAQSPRYKIIEKRQSVAFWCNPISGHATLYWYQQILGQGPKLLIQFQNNGVVDDSQLPKDRFSAERLKGVDSTLKIQPAKLEDSAVYLCASSSNRGSPLHFGNGTRLTVT.

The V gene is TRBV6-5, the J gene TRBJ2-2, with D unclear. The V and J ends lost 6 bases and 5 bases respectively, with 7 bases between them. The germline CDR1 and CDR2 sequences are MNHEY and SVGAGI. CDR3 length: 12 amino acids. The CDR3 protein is CASRDITGELFF. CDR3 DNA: TGTGCCAGCAGGGATATTACCGGGGAGCTGTTTTTT.

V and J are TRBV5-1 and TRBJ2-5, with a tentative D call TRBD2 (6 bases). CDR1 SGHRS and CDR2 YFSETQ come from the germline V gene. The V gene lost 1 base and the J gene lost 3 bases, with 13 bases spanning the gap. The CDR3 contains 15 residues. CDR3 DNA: TGCGCCAGCAGCTTGCTGGCGGGGAGTAAAGAGACCCAGTACTTC. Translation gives CASSLLAGSKETQYF.

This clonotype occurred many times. The CDR3 loop reads CSAPPGGRGGDEAFF. As DNA, the CDR3 is TGCAGTGCCCCCCCTGGCGGCAGGGGAGGGGATGAAGCTTTCTTT. This rearrangement joins TRBV20-1 to TRBJ1-1; D possibly corresponds to TRBD1 (6 bases). This CDR3 spans 15 amino acids. V lost 6 bases to trimming and J lost 7 bases, with 24 bases between them. CDR1 and CDR2 from the germline V gene are DFQATT and SNEGSKA (reference sequence).

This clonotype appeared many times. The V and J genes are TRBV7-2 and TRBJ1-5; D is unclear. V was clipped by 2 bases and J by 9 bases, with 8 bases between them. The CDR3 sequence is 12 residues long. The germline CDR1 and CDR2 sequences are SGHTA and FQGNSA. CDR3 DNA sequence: TGTGCCAGCAGCTTATCTCTGCGGCCCCAGCATTTT. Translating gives CASSLSLRPQHF.

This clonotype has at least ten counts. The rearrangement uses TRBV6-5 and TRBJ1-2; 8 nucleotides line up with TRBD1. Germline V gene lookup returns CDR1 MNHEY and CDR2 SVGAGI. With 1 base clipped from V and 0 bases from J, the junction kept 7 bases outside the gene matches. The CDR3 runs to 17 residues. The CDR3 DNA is TGTGCCAGCAGTTACTTCAGCCAGGGGGCAGCTAACTATGGCTACACCTTC. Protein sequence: CASSYFSQGAANYGYTF.

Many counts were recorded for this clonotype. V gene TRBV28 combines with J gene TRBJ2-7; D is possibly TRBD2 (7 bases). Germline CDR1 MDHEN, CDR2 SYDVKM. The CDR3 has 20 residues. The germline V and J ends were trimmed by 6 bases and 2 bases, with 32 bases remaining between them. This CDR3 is CASSPPRWQGTKRPAYEQYF. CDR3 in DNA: TGTGCCAGCAGCCCACCCCGCTGGCAGGGGACTAAACGACCCGCCTACGAGCAGTACTTC.

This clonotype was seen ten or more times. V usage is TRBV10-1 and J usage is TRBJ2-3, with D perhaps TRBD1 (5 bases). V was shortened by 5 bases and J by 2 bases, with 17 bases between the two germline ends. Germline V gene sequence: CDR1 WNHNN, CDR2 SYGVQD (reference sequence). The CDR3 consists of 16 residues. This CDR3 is CASSPLRGFHTDTQYF. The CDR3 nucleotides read TGCGCCAGCAGTCCTCTAAGGGGATTCCACACAGATACGCAGTATTTT.

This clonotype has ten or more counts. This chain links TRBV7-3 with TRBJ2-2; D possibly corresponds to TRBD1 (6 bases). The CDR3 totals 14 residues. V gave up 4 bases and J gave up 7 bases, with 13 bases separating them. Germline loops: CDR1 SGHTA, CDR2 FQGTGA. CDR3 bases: TGTGCCAGCAGCTCCCCCGGGACACTCGGGGAGCTGTTTTTT. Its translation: CASSSPGTLGELFF.

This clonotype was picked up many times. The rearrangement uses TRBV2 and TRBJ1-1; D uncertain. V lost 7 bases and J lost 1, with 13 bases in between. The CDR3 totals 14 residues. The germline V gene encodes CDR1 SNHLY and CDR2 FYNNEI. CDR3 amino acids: CASKSRAQNTEAFF. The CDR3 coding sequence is TGTGCCAGCAAGTCAAGGGCCCAGAACACTGAAGCTTTCTTT.

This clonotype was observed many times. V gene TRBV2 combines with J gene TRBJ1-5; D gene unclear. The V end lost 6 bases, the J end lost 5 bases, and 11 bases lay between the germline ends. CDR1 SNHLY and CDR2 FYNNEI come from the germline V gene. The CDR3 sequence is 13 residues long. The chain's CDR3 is CASSRPSYQPQHF. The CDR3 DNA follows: TGTGCCAGCAGCCGTCCCTCGTATCAGCCCCAGCATTTT.

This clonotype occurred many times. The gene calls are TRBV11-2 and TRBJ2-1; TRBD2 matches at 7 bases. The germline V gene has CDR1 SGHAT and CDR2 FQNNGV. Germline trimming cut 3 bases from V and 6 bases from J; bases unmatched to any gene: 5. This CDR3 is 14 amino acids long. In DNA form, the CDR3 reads TGTGCCAGCAGCTTTGTGGGGAGGGTCAATGAGCAGTTCTTC. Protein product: CASSFVGRVNEQFF.

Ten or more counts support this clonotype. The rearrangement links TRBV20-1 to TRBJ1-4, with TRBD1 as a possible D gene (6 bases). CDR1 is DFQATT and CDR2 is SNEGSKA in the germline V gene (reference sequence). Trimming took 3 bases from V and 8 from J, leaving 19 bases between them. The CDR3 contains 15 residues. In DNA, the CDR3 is TGCAGTGCTAGCAGGAGGGGCAGGGGATCGGAAAAACTGTTTTTT. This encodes CSASRRGRGSEKLFF.

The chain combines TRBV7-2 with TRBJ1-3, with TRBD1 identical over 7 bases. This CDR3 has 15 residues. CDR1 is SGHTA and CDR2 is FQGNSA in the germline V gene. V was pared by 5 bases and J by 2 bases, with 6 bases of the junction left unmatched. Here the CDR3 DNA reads TGTGCCAGCAGCATCGGACAGGCTGCTGGAAACACCATATATTTT. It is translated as CASSIGQAAGNTIYF.

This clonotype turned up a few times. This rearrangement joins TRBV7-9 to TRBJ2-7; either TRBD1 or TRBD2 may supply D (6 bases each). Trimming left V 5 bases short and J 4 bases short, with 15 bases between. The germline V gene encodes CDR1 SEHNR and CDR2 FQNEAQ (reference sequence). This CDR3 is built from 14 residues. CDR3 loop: CASSPQGRLYEQYF. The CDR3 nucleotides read TGTGCCAGCAGCCCCCAGGGGAGGCTGTACGAGCAGTACTTC. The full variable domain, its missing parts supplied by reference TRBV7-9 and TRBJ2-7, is DTGVSQNPRHKITKRGQNVTFRCDPISEHNRLYWYRQTLGQGPEFLTYFQNEAQLEKSRLLSDRFSAERPKGSFSTLEIQRTEQGDSAMYLCASSPQGRLYEQYFGPGTRLTVT.

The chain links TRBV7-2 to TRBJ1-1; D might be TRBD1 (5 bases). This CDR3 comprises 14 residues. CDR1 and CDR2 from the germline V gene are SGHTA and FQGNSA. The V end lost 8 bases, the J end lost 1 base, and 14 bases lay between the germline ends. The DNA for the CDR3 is TGTGCCAGCGTGGTTGGGGCAGGGAACACTGAAGCTTTCTTT. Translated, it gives CASVVGAGNTEAFF.

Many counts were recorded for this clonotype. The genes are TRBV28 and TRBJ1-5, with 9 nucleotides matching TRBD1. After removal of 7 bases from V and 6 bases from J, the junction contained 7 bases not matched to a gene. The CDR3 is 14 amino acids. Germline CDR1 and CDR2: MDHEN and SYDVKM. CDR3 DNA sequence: TGTGCCAGCACCTACAGGGGGCCGGGTCAGCCCCAGCATTTT. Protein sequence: CASTYRGPGQPQHF.

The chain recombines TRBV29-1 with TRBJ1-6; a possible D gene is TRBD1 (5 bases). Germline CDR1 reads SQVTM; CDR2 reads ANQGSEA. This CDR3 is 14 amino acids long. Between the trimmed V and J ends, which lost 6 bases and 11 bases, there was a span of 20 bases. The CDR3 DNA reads TGCAGCGTCCAACTAAGGGGACTCGATCCACCCCTCCACTTT. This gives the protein CSVQLRGLDPPLHF.

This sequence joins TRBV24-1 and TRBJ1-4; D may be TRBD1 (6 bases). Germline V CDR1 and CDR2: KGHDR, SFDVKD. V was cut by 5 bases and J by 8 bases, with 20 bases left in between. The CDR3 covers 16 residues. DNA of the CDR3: TGTGCCACCAGTGCTCTACCACGACAGGCGAGGGAAAAACTGTTTTTT. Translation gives CATSALPRQAREKLFF.